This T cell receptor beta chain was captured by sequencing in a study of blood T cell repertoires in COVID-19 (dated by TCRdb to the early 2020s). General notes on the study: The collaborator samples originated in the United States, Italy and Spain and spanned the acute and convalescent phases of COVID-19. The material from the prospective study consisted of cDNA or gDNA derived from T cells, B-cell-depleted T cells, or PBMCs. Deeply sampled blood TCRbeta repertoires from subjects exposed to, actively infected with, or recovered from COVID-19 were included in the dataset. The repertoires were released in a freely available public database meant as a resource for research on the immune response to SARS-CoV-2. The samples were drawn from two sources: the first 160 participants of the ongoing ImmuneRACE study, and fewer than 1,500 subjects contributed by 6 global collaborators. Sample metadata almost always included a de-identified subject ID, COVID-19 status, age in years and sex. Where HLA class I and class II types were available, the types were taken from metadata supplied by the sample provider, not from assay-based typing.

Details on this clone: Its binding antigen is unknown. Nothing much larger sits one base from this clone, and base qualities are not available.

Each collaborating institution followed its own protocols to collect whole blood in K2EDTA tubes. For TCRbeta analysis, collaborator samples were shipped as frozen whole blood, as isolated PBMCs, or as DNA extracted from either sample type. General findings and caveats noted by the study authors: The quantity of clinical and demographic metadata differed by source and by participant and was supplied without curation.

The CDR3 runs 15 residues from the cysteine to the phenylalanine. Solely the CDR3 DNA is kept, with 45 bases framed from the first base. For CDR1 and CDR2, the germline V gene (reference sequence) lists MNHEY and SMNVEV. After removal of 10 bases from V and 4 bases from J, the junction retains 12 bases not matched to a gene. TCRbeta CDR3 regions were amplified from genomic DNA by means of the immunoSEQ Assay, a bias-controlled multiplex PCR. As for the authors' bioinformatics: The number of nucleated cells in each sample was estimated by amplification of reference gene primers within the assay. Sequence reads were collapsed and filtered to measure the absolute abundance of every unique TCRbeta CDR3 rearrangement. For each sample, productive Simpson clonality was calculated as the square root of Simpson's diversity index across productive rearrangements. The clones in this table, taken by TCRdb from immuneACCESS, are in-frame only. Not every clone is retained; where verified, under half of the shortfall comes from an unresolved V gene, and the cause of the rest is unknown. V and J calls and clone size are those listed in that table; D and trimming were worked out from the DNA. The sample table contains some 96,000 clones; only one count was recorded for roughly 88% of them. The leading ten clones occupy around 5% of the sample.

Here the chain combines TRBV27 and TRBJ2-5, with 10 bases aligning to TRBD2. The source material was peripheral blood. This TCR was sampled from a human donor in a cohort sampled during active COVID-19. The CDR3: CATRKSGRAPETQYF. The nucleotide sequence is TGTGCCACCAGAAAAAGCGGGAGGGCCCCAGAGACCCAGTACTTC.